The entry that follows covers one TCR beta chain sequence. These data are taken from a study of control samples from healthy donors and cancer patients. Germline CDR1 is SGHKS and CDR2 is YYEKEE (reference sequence). The CDR3 has 12 amino acids. V dropped 7 bases and J dropped 5 bases, with 13 bases sitting between them. TCRdb's table, derived via immunoSEQ multiplex PCR, lists solely in-frame clones and lacks some. Altogether about 120,000 clones are present, more than 70% being singletons, with the ten largest covering about 40%. The clonotype comes from a man aged 45 to 65 in good health. The chain combines TRBV5-5 with TRBJ2-7; perhaps TRBD1 as D (5 bases). Sequencing was done on a sample of blood. The CDR3 is CASGIRVHEQYF. The DNA for the CDR3 is TGTGCCAGCGGGATCAGGGTCCACGAGCAGTACTTC.